This is a list of T cell receptor beta chains from one sample in a study of blood T cell repertoires in COVID-19. Assay: immunoSEQ multiplex PCR; the TCRdb copy retains only in-frame clones and omits some. The sample has 110,000 to 150,000 clones; approximately 80% are singletons. The material sequenced was peripheral blood. The source of these receptors is a human donor in a cohort sampled during active COVID-19. The CDR3 runs from the conserved cysteine through the conserved F or W. The D gene is left open where the match is weak. Some rows have no size entry. The others give once, few or many, or a class for an expanded clone.

d_call,clone_size,j_call,v_call,cdr3_nt,cdr3_aa
NA,few,TRBJ2-2,TRBV7-2,TGTGCCAGCAGCTTCAACTCTCCGTCCGGGGAGCTGTTTTTT,CASSFNSPSGELFF
NA,NA,TRBJ2-5,TRBV5-1,TGCGCCAGCAGCCGAACAGGAGACCGGGAGACCCAGTACTTC,CASSRTGDRETQYF
NA,NA,TRBJ2-3,TRBV28,TGTGCCAGCAGTCCCCAGGGGAGGGGAACAGATACGCAGTATTTT,CASSPQGRGTDTQYF
NA,few,TRBJ1-5,TRBV6-2/TRBV6-3,TGTGCCAGCAGTTACGCCGGGTTTAGGAATCAGCCCCAGCATTTT,CASSYAGFRNQPQHF
TRBD2,NA,TRBJ2-7,TRBV29-1,TGCAGCGTTGTGCGGCTAGCGGGAAAGTACGAGCAGTACTTC,CSVVRLAGKYEQYF
TRBD1,NA,TRBJ2-5,TRBV6-5,TGTGCCAGCAGAAGGGACAGGGGGCGTTTGGAGACCCAGTACTTC,CASRRDRGRLETQYF
TRBD1,NA,TRBJ1-2,TRBV7-9,TGTGCCAGCAGGCGATCGGCGACAGGGGGTGGGTCACAGGGTGGCTACACCTTC,CASRRSATGGGSQGGYTF
TRBD2,NA,TRBJ2-7,TRBV7-2,TGTGCCAGCAGCGGGCCCGGGACTAGTAAATACGAGCAGTACTTC,CASSGPGTSKYEQYF
NA,NA,TRBJ2-3,TRBV5-1,TGCGCCAGCGCCGGTGGAGGGGTAATCACAGATACGCAGTATTTT,CASAGGGVITDTQYF
NA,NA,TRBJ1-6,TRBV6-2/TRBV6-3,TGTGCCAGCAGTTACCCAGACGGCACTACACCCCTCCACTTT,CASSYPDGTTPLHF
TRBD1,NA,TRBJ2-7,TRBV14,TGTGCCAGCAGCCAACCTCGGGACAGGAACCACGAGCAGTACTTC,CASSQPRDRNHEQYF
NA,NA,TRBJ2-2,TRBV19,TGTGCCAGTATGAGGGGGATGGTCACCGGGGAGCTGTTTTTT,CASMRGMVTGELFF
NA,NA,TRBJ2-5,TRBV24-1,TGTGCCACCGCGCCGGGGGTTGGGGAGACCCAGTACTTC,CATAPGVGETQYF
TRBD1,NA,TRBJ2-2,TRBV6-5,TGTGCCAGCACAACAGGGGCTCCGAACACCGGGGAGCTGTTTTTT,CASTTGAPNTGELFF
NA,NA,TRBJ2-7,TRBV21-1,TGTGCCAGCAGCACGACAGGAGAGCAGTACTTC,CASSTTGEQYF
NA,once,TRBJ1-4,TRBV10-2,TGCGCCAGTAATTCCGCAACTAATGAAAAACTGTTTTTT,CASNSATNEKLFF
TRBD2,NA,TRBJ2-5,TRBV5-1,TGCGCCAGCAGCTGGGGGACTAGCGGGAGCGGCGAGACCCAGTACTTC,CASSWGTSGSGETQYF
TRBD1,few,TRBJ2-1,TRBV5-1,TGCGCCAGCGCCGGACAGGGGGCCTACAATGAGCAGTTCTTC,CASAGQGAYNEQFF
TRBD2,NA,TRBJ2-1,TRBV9,TGTGCCAGCAGCGTATCTTTACCCCGGACTAGCGGGAGGAGCTCCTACAATGAGCAGTTCTTC,CASSVSLPRTSGRSSYNEQFF
TRBD1,few,TRBJ1-4,TRBV4-2,TGTGCCAGCAGCCAGGGACAGGGTGACGGTGGCGTGGATGAAAAACTGTTTTTT,CASSQGQGDGGVDEKLFF
TRBD1,NA,TRBJ2-7,TRBV6-1,TGTGCCAGCAGTGAGGTGGGCACTTGGACAGGGCTAAACTACGAGCAGTACTTC,CASSEVGTWTGLNYEQYF
TRBD1,NA,TRBJ2-3,TRBV5-1,TGCGCCAGCAGCAATCGGACAGGAGGTTCTGATACGCAGTATTTT,CASSNRTGGSDTQYF
TRBD2,NA,TRBJ2-1,TRBV24-1,TGTGCCACCAGCATCTTTGCGGGAGGGAGGGGAAATGAGCAGTTCTTC,CATSIFAGGRGNEQFF
NA,once,TRBJ1-6,TRBV11-3,TGTGCCAGCAGCCCCTGGGCAGTTTATAATTCACCCCTCCACTTT,CASSPWAVYNSPLHF
TRBD1,NA,TRBJ1-2,TRBV4-2,TGTGCCAGCAGCCCGTCCGGGGACAGGGGTAACTATGGCTACACCTTC,CASSPSGDRGNYGYTF
NA,once,TRBJ2-5,TRBV2,TGTGCCAGCAGTCTCCAGGGTGGGGTATTAGGAGAGACCCAGTACTTC,CASSLQGGVLGETQYF
TRBD1,NA,TRBJ2-7,TRBV27,TGTGCCAGCAGTCCGGGGACAGGGGCCGCGGACGGACGCTCCTACGAGCAGTACTTC,CASSPGTGAADGRSYEQYF
NA,NA,TRBJ2-2,TRBV9,TGTGCCAGCAGCGTACTCCAGGGTAACACCGGGGAGCTGTTTTTT,CASSVLQGNTGELFF
NA,once,TRBJ2-7,TRBV6-5,TGTGCCAGCAGGTTTAGCGGTAGCTACGAGCAGTACTTC,CASRFSGSYEQYF
NA,NA,TRBJ2-1,TRBV5-6,TGTGCCAGCAGCTTGGCGGCACCAGGGGAGCAGTTCTTC,CASSLAAPGEQFF
TRBD1,NA,TRBJ2-1,TRBV7-9,TGTGCCAGCAGCTCACCGGGACAGGGGGCCGGGCAGTTCTTC,CASSSPGQGAGQFF
TRBD1,NA,TRBJ2-7,TRBV7-3,TGTGCCAGCAGCCCGATAAGACAGGGTATCCACGAGCAGTACTTC,CASSPIRQGIHEQYF
TRBD1,NA,TRBJ2-3,TRBV5-1,TGCGCCAGCAGCTTGCGCGACAGGGGGCCGACAGATACGCAGTATTTT,CASSLRDRGPTDTQYF
NA,NA,TRBJ2-7,TRBV5-1,TGCGCCAGCAGCCGAGGGACAACCTCCTACGAGCAGTACTTC,CASSRGTTSYEQYF
TRBD2,NA,TRBJ2-5,TRBV2,TGTGCCAGCAGCCCTCTCGAGACTAGCGGGAGAGTGAGGCGAGAGACCCAGTACTTC,CASSPLETSGRVRRETQYF
TRBD2,once,TRBJ2-1,TRBV5-4,TGTGCCAGCAGCTTGGGAGGGACTAGCGGGACTAATGAGCAGTTCTTC,CASSLGGTSGTNEQFF
NA,once,TRBJ2-3,TRBV29-1,TGCAGCGACGGGGGTCCAGATACGCAGTATTTT,CSDGGPDTQYF
NA,few,TRBJ1-2,TRBV28,TGTGCCAGCAGTTCCCGGGGCTATGGCTACACCTTC,CASSSRGYGYTF
NA,NA,TRBJ2-1,TRBV21-1,TGTGCCAGCAGCAAAATGGGTGAGCGGGGATACAATGAGCAGTTCTTC,CASSKMGERGYNEQFF
TRBD1,once,TRBJ1-2,TRBV3-1/TRBV3-2,TGTGCCAGCAGCCAAGCAGGGGGAAGCTATGGCTACACCTTC,CASSQAGGSYGYTF
TRBD2,NA,TRBJ2-7,TRBV28,TGTGCCAGCAGTTCTCCTAGCGGGAGATACGAGCAGTACTTC,CASSSPSGRYEQYF
NA,once,TRBJ2-6,TRBV3-1/TRBV3-2,TGTGCCAGCAGCCCCGCCCGGGGTGGGTACTCTGGGGCCAACGTCCTGACTTTC,CASSPARGGYSGANVLTF
TRBD2,NA,TRBJ2-5,TRBV3-1/TRBV3-2,TGTGCCAGCAGCCCCTCACTAGCGGGAGCTGGGTACCAAGAGACCCAGTACTTC,CASSPSLAGAGYQETQYF
NA,NA,TRBJ2-7,TRBV5-1,TGCGCCAGCAGCTTGGCCGGCGGGACCACCAGGTACGAGCAGTACTTC,CASSLAGGTTRYEQYF
TRBD2,NA,TRBJ2-3,TRBV7-9,TGTGCCACCAGAGTTAGCGGGAGTTATGGGGCAGATACGCAGTATTTT,CATRVSGSYGADTQYF
TRBD1,NA,TRBJ1-6,TRBV7-9,TGTGCCAGCAGCGGACAGGGGGATAATTCACCCCTCCACTTT,CASSGQGDNSPLHF
TRBD2,NA,TRBJ2-2,TRBV5-1,TGCGCCAGCAGCTTGGGACTAGCGGGGGGCACCGGGGAGCTGTTTTTT,CASSLGLAGGTGELFF
NA,once,TRBJ2-1,TRBV6-5,TGTGCCAGCAGTACGACTAGGAGTAAAATTAATGAGCAGTTCTTC,CASSTTRSKINEQFF
TRBD2,NA,TRBJ2-4,TRBV28,TGTGCCAGCAGTCCCCCCTTGGCAGGGACTAGCGGGAGGGCCGAATACTTC,CASSPPLAGTSGRAEYF
NA,NA,TRBJ2-3,TRBV11-2,TGTGCCAGCAGCAGTAGATCTCGCTTTTTGGATACGCAGTATTTT,CASSSRSRFLDTQYF